These 25 T cell receptor beta chains were sequenced from one sample in a study of T cell responses to AZD1222 COVID-19 vaccine. Some clones are missing from TCRdb's copy, which holds only in-frame ones; the method was immunoSEQ multiplex PCR. The repertoire holds about 110,000 clones, with nearly 90% as singletons. The source was peripheral blood, collected 28 days after the second AZD1222 dose. The origin of the receptors is an adult who received the AZD1222 COVID-19 vaccine.

This clone has only one observation. The chain couples TRBV7-2 to TRBJ2-7; TRBD2 agrees at 7 bases. The CDR3 totals 12 residues. V was clipped by 5 bases and J by 7 bases; unmatched bases: 5. Per the germline V gene, CDR1 is SGHTA and CDR2 is FQGNSA. CDR3 loop: CASSTIAGEQYF. The CDR3, as DNA: TGTGCCAGCAGCACTATAGCGGGTGAGCAGTACTTC.

This rearrangement joins TRBV2 to TRBJ2-7; TRBD2 aligns across 11 bases. CDR3 length equals 16 residues. The junction had 6 bases not matched to a gene; V was cut back by 1 base and J by 4 bases. In germline, CDR1 is SNHLY, CDR2 FYNNEI. The CDR3 is CASSEDRLAGGYEQYF. The CDR3 DNA reads as TGTGCCAGCAGTGAAGATCGGCTAGCGGGGGGTTACGAGCAGTACTTC. The full variable domain, rest sourced from reference TRBV2 and TRBJ2-7, is EPEVTQTPSHQVTQMGQEVILRCVPISNHLYFYWYRQILGQKVEFLVSFYNNEISEKSEIFDDQFSVERPDGSNFTLKIRSTKLEDSAMYFCASSEDRLAGGYEQYFGPGTRLTVT.

The CDR3: CASSQEGQGPQHF. The DNA for the CDR3 is TGCGCCAGCAGCCAAGAAGGACAGGGGCCCCAGCATTTT. The rearrangement joins TRBV4-3 to TRBJ1-5; 8 bases map to TRBD1. The CDR3 extends over 13 amino acids. V was pared by 0 bases and J by 9 bases, with 1 base of the junction left unmatched. Germline lookup yields CDR1 LGHNA and CDR2 YSLEER.

The chain has TRBV4-1 and TRBJ1-5, with D unresolved. CDR3 length: 15 residues. Trimming shortened V by 0 bases and J by 6 bases, and 12 bases separated the two germline ends. Germline V CDR1 and CDR2: MGHRA, YSYEKL. CDR3 sequence: CASSQDWALAQPQHF. The CDR3 nucleotides read TGCGCCAGCAGCCAAGATTGGGCCCTGGCTCAGCCCCAGCATTTT.

The chain recombines TRBV12-5 with TRBJ1-1; TRBD1 is a possible D gene (6 bases). Germline V gene data show CDR1 as LGHNT and CDR2 as FRNRAP. With 5 bases removed from V and 8 bases from J, the gap between germline ends came to 9 bases. The CDR3 is made up of 11 amino acids. This chain's CDR3 is CASGPDREAFF. CDR3 sequence (DNA): TGTGCTAGTGGTCCAGACAGGGAAGCTTTCTTT.

The V call is TRBV4-3, the J call TRBJ2-1, with TRBD1 matching 9 bases. Losses at the gene ends were 1 base for V and 5 bases for J; bases not matched to a gene: 6. The germline CDR1 and CDR2 sequences are LGHNA and YSLEER. This CDR3 contains 16 residues. CDR3 DNA: TGCGCCAGCAGCCAAGCGGGACAGGGACGAAACAATGAGCAGTTCTTC. Its translation is CASSQAGQGRNNEQFF.

The chain joins TRBV7-9 to TRBJ2-7; 8 bases align to TRBD2. The junction had 4 bases not matched to a gene; V was cut back by 3 bases and J by 3 bases. CDR1 and CDR2 from the germline V gene are SEHNR and FQNEAQ (reference sequence). The CDR3 has 14 residues. The DNA of the CDR3 is TGTGCCAGCAGCTTCAGCCTAGCGGGCTACGAGCAGTACTTC. As protein: CASSFSLAGYEQYF.

V gene TRBV6-1 combines with J gene TRBJ2-1; D is possibly TRBD1 (6 bases). CDR1 is MNHNS and CDR2 is SASEGT in the germline V gene. This CDR3 region has 16 residues. Between the trimmed V and J ends, which lost 4 bases and 0 bases, there was a span of 13 bases. The CDR3 spells CASSAQGLSSYNEQFF. The CDR3 DNA sequence: TGTGCCAGCAGTGCTCAGGGGTTAAGCTCCTACAATGAGCAGTTCTTC.

V and J are TRBV7-9 and TRBJ1-1; D might be TRBD1 (5 bases). Trimming removed 5 bases from V and 0 bases from J, with 10 bases in between. This CDR3 spans 14 amino acids. In germline, CDR1 is SEHNR, CDR2 FQNEAQ (reference sequence). CDR3 sequence (DNA): TGTGCCAGCAGCCGGGGACTGATGAACACTGAAGCTTTCTTT. Translating it yields CASSRGLMNTEAFF.

The chain links TRBV11-2 to TRBJ2-2; no firm D call. This CDR3 has 14 residues. Germline-derived CDR1 and CDR2 are SGHAT and FQNNGV. The germline V and J ends were trimmed by 0 bases and 6 bases, with 8 bases remaining between them. The CDR3 DNA sequence: TGTGCCAGCAGCTTAGATCTATTATCCGGGGAGCTGTTTTTT. This codes for CASSLDLLSGELFF.

The CDR3 sequence is CASSFYRGVNTEAFF. For the CDR3, the DNA is TGTGCCAGCAGCTTTTACAGGGGGGTGAACACTGAAGCTTTCTTT. This chain uses TRBV7-2 with TRBJ1-1, with 8 bases identical to TRBD1. V was pared by 3 bases and J by 0 bases, with 3 bases of the junction left unmatched. The germline V gene encodes CDR1 SGHTA and CDR2 FQGNSA. The CDR3 runs to 15 residues.

V is TRBV4-1 and J is TRBJ1-2; D is perhaps TRBD1 (6 bases). The CDR3 is made up of 16 amino acids. The germline V gene has CDR1 MGHRA and CDR2 YSYEKL. Trimming removed 4 bases from V and 1 base from J, with 16 bases in between. The CDR3 region is CASSLSSRGINYGYTF. The CDR3, as DNA: TGCGCCAGCAGCCTCTCCTCCAGGGGAATTAACTATGGCTACACCTTC.

V usage is TRBV27 and J usage is TRBJ2-1; 8 positions match TRBD1. V dropped 2 bases and J dropped 8; count of bases not matched to a gene: 2. The CDR3 runs 13 residues. Germline-derived CDR1 and CDR2 are MNHEY and SMNVEV (reference sequence). The CDR3 here is CASSLNRGDEQFF. The CDR3 nucleotides read TGTGCCAGCAGTTTAAACAGGGGGGATGAGCAGTTCTTC.

The chain employs TRBV7-2 and TRBJ2-2; 8 positions agree with TRBD1. After removal of 8 bases from V and 6 bases from J, the junction contained 14 bases not matched to a gene. The CDR3 is made up of 16 amino acids. Germline assignment: CDR1 SGHTA and CDR2 FQGNSA. CDR3 bases: TGTGCCAGCCGCTGGGGGACAGGAGGAAGGGCCGGGGAGCTGTTTTTT. Amino acids: CASRWGTGGRAGELFF.

V is TRBV4-1 and J is TRBJ1-2; a weak D match, TRBD1 (6 bases). The V and J ends lost 4 bases and 2 bases respectively, with 23 bases between them. Looked up from germline, CDR1 is MGHRA and CDR2 is YSYEKL. The CDR3 has 18 residues. Written as DNA, the CDR3 is TGCGCCAGCAGCCCGATCCTCCTGGTCCGGACAGAAAACTATGGCTACACCTTC. This sequence encodes CASSPILLVRTENYGYTF.

The chain is built from TRBV28 and TRBJ1-4, with 7 bases identical to TRBD1. The V gene's germline CDR1 is MDHEN and CDR2 SYDVKM. V gave up 7 bases and J gave up 4 bases; unmatched junction bases: 9. The CDR3 has 15 amino acids. The CDR3 bases are TGTGCCAGCACCCATGGAGGGGGCGGTAATGAAAAACTGTTTTTT. It is translated as CASTHGGGGNEKLFF.

The chain joins TRBV12-3 or TRBV12-4 to TRBJ2-3, with D uncertain. The CDR3 is 13 amino acids. Deletions cut 7 bases from V and 4 bases from J, with 12 bases between. The DNA of the CDR3 is TGTGCCAGCACCCCACGGTGGGCAGATACGCAGTATTTT. It specifies CASTPRWADTQYF.

As regards this clone: The junction does not match germline at one end; this may be a read error. This chain uses TRBV20-1 with TRBJ2-1; maybe TRBD2 (6 bases). This CDR3 is built from 10 residues. Germline CDR1 DFQATT, CDR2 SNEGSKA (reference sequence). For the CDR3, the DNA is TGCAGTGCTAGGGCGGGACTCCGAATCTTC. It encodes CSARAGLRIF.

The chain employs TRBV4-1 and TRBJ2-3, with D perhaps TRBD2 (6 bases). V lost 4 bases and J 6 bases, leaving 14 bases between the germline ends. CDR1 and CDR2 (germline): MGHRA, YSYEKL. There are 14 residues in the CDR3. The CDR3 loop reads CASSRATSYDTQYF. The CDR3 bases are TGCGCCAGCAGCCGGGCGACTAGTTACGATACGCAGTATTTT.

The CDR3 sequence is CASPLPGGMNTEAFF. CDR3 nucleotide sequence: TGTGCCAGCCCACTACCGGGAGGGATGAACACTGAAGCTTTCTTT. The J gene is TRBJ1-1, the V gene TRBV7-9, with D unclear. The ends were cut back, 8 bases at V and 0 bases at J, with 16 bases in the middle. Germline values: CDR1 SEHNR, CDR2 FQNEAQ (reference sequence). The CDR3 covers 15 residues.

The chain carries TRBV6-5 and TRBJ2-1, with 7 nucleotides matching TRBD1. The CDR3 is 14 amino acids. V dropped 5 bases and J dropped 9; count of bases not matched to a gene: 10. Germline V lookup: CDR1 MNHEY, CDR2 SVGAGI. DNA for the CDR3: TGTGCCAGCAGTACAACCGGGACAGTCGGTGAGCAGTTCTTC. Encoded protein: CASSTTGTVGEQFF.

This clone was seen once. The chain combines TRBV10-3 with TRBJ1-5, with a weak D call TRBD1 (6 bases). The CDR3 runs 15 residues. Looked up from germline, CDR1 is ENHRY and CDR2 is SYGVKD. V was pared by 2 bases and J by 0 bases, with 8 bases between. CDR3 DNA sequence: TGTGCCATCAGTGAGGGGGGCTATAGCAATCAGCCCCAGCATTTT. Translation: CAISEGGYSNQPQHF.

This rearrangement joins TRBV7-8 to TRBJ2-2; D might be TRBD1 (5 bases). The CDR3 is 12 residues long. Trimming pared 6 bases from V and 9 bases from J, leaving 11 bases between. Looked up from germline, CDR1 is SGHVS and CDR2 is FQNEAQ. This CDR3 reads CASRSGYRELFF. In DNA, the CDR3 is TGTGCCAGCAGATCAGGGTATCGGGAGCTGTTTTTT.

The V call is TRBV3-1 (or the pseudogene TRBV3-2), the J call TRBJ2-7; D is uncertain. Trimming took off 3 bases at V and 7 bases at J, with 16 bases between the two ends. The CDR3 runs to 14 residues. CDR1 is LGHDT, CDR2 YNNKEL, per germline (reference sequence). This CDR3 reads CASSHLKPVLEQYF. CDR3 nucleotides: TGTGCCAGCAGCCATCTGAAGCCGGTGCTGGAGCAGTACTTC.

The chain recombines TRBV25-1 with TRBJ1-1; D not resolved. The CDR3 runs to 11 residues. V dropped 10 bases and J dropped 0 bases, with 6 bases sitting between them. Germline values: CDR1 MGHDK, CDR2 SYGVNS. The CDR3 loop is CATKVNTEAFF. The CDR3 DNA sequence: TGTGCCACCAAGGTGAACACTGAAGCTTTCTTT.